This is a list of T cell receptor beta chains from one sample in a study of OX40 agonist ivuxolimab in advanced cancers. The method was immunoSEQ multiplex PCR; TCRdb's version includes in-frame clones alone and lacks a portion of them. The sample lists about 12,000 clones, 80% occurring once. The source material was CD4+ or CD8+ T cells sorted from blood, sampled in a trial of the OX40 agonist ivuxolimab. The receptors shown here come from an adult with an advanced solid tumor such as melanoma, head and neck, liver or kidney cancer. Both conserved end residues are part of each CDR3. The order of the fields is CDR3 protein, CDR3 DNA, V gene, J gene, clone size, D gene. The D gene is left open where the match is weak. Clone size is not always given. Where it is, it says once, few, many or a class for expanded clones.

CASSDGKRGYTF	TGTGCCAGCAGCGACGGGAAGAGGGGCTACACCTTC	TRBV7-3	TRBJ1-2	.	.
CASSYGESYEQYF	TGTGCCAGCAGTTACGGGGAATCCTACGAGCAGTACTTC	TRBV6-5	TRBJ2-7	.	.
CATSGTGGRETQYF	TGTGCCACCTCCGGGACAGGGGGCAGAGAGACCCAGTACTTC	TRBV6-5	TRBJ2-5	.	TRBD1
CASSSGINTEAFF	TGTGCCAGCAGCTCCGGGATTAACACTGAAGCTTTCTTT	TRBV5-4	TRBJ1-1	.	.
CASSQVDGNTGELFF	TGCGCCAGCAGCCAAGTCGATGGGAACACCGGGGAGCTGTTTTTT	TRBV4-1	TRBJ2-2	once	.
CASSFQGNQPQHF	TGTGCCAGCAGCTTTCAGGGGAATCAGCCCCAGCATTTT	TRBV7-2	TRBJ1-5	few	.
CASSLGGGGTDTQYF	TGTGCCAGCAGCTTAGGGGGAGGTGGCACAGATACGCAGTATTTT	TRBV7-6	TRBJ2-3	.	.
CASSLNSGQANQPQHF	TGTGCCAGCAGCTTGAACTCGGGGCAGGCCAATCAGCCCCAGCATTTT	TRBV5-5	TRBJ1-5	once	.
CASSDAFRTANEKLFF	TGTGCTAGCAGTGACGCCTTTCGCACGGCGAATGAAAAACTGTTTTTT	TRBV6-1	TRBJ1-4	.	.
CASSLKGENSPLHF	TGTGCCAGCAGCTTGAAGGGGGAGAATTCACCCCTCCACTTT	TRBV5-4	TRBJ1-6	.	.
CASSIGGQIYEQYF	TGTGCCAGCTCAATTGGCGGCCAGATCTACGAGCAGTACTTC	TRBV18	TRBJ2-7	once	.
CASSGTSDFYNEQFF	TGTGCCAGCAGCGGAACTAGCGACTTTTACAATGAGCAGTTCTTC	TRBV9	TRBJ2-1	.	TRBD2
CASSPRDGTEAFF	TGTGCCAGCAGCCCCCGGGACGGCACTGAAGCTTTCTTT	TRBV11-3	TRBJ1-1	.	.
CASSLGQGEQPQHF	TGCGCCAGCAGCTTGGGACAGGGCGAACAGCCCCAGCATTTT	TRBV5-1	TRBJ1-5	.	TRBD1
CASSLGGAWANVLTF	TGTGCCAGCAGCTTAGGGGGGGCCTGGGCCAACGTCCTGACTTTC	TRBV7-6	TRBJ2-6	.	.
CASSLDKDTQYF	TGTGCCAGCAGCTTAGATAAAGATACGCAGTATTTT	TRBV7-2	TRBJ2-3	.	.
CASSPGMETQYF	TGTGCCAGCAGCCCCGGGATGGAGACCCAGTACTTC	TRBV7-8	TRBJ2-5	.	.
CASSYSGGGREQYF	TGTGCCAGCAGTTACTCCGGGGGGGGACGCGAGCAGTACTTC	TRBV6-5	TRBJ2-7	once	TRBD2
CATSDKGPAASYEQYF	TGTGCCACCAGCGATAAAGGACCAGCGGCATCCTACGAGCAGTACTTC	TRBV15	TRBJ2-7	.	.
CASSPESYEQYF	TGTGCCAGCTCACCAGAATCCTACGAGCAGTACTTC	TRBV18	TRBJ2-7	.	.
CASLSLETQYF	TGTGCCAGCCTGTCCTTGGAGACCCAGTACTTC	TRBV28	TRBJ2-5	.	.
CASSMPGRTYNEQFF	TGTGCCAGTAGTATGCCAGGTAGGACCTACAATGAGCAGTTCTTC	TRBV19	TRBJ2-1	.	.
CASSPGGTGGGSYEQYF	TGTGCCAGCAGCCCCGGGGGGACAGGGGGAGGCTCCTACGAGCAGTACTTC	TRBV7-9	TRBJ2-7	.	TRBD1
CASSLTTANTEAFF	TGTGCCAGCAGCCTAACGACAGCTAACACTGAAGCTTTCTTT	TRBV27	TRBJ1-1	.	.
CASSPGGSSYEQYF	TGTGCCAGTAGCCCTGGAGGTTCATCCTACGAGCAGTACTTC	TRBV19	TRBJ2-7	.	.
CAWSTPGQGPEQYF	TGTGCCTGGAGTACTCCTGGACAGGGGCCCGAGCAGTACTTC	TRBV30	TRBJ2-7	.	TRBD1
CASSIPGRGDTEAFF	TGTGCCAGTAGTATCCCGGGGCGCGGGGACACTGAAGCTTTCTTT	TRBV19	TRBJ1-1	few	.
CASTPGERARETQYF	TGTGCCAGCACTCCGGGCGAGAGGGCACGAGAGACCCAGTACTTC	TRBV6-5	TRBJ2-5	.	.
CATMGGQDYGYTF	TGTGCCACCATGGGGGGTCAGGACTATGGCTACACCTTC	TRBV27	TRBJ1-2	.	.
CASGPWGTEAFF	TGCGCCAGCGGGCCTTGGGGCACTGAAGCTTTCTTT	TRBV4-1	TRBJ1-1	.	.
CASSGAGTSTYNEQFF	TGTGCCAGCAGCGGCGCCGGGACTAGCACCTACAATGAGCAGTTCTTC	TRBV16	TRBJ2-1	.	TRBD2
CASSPKQGATEAFF	TGCGCCAGCAGCCCAAAACAGGGTGCCACTGAAGCTTTCTTT	TRBV4-3	TRBJ1-1	.	.
CASSLAGQPQHF	TGCGCCAGCAGCCTCGCCGGACAGCCCCAGCATTTT	TRBV4-1	TRBJ1-5	.	.
CASRAGHDRDVGSYNEQFF	TGTGCCAGCAGAGCGGGTCATGATAGGGATGTTGGCTCCTACAATGAGCAGTTCTTC	TRBV27	TRBJ2-1	.	.
CASSPGLAGVRSYEQYF	TGTGCCAGCAGTCCAGGACTAGCGGGAGTACGCTCCTACGAGCAGTACTTC	TRBV28	TRBJ2-7	.	TRBD2
CASTPGGYEQYF	TGTGCCAGCACCCCGGGGGGCTACGAGCAGTACTTC	TRBV7-9	TRBJ2-7	.	TRBD2
CASSEVSGDSYEQYF	TGTGCCAGCAGTGAAGTTTCTGGGGATTCGTACGAGCAGTACTTC	TRBV6-1	TRBJ2-7	few	.
CASSPPGPKDTQYF	TGTGCCAGCAGTCCCCCGGGGCCCAAAGATACGCAGTATTTT	TRBV27	TRBJ2-3	.	.
CASSLDGRSSYYEQYF	TGCGCCAGCAGCTTGGATGGACGGTCCTCCTACTACGAGCAGTACTTC	TRBV5-1	TRBJ2-7	.	.
CASSFGQGANEQFF	TGTGCCAGCAGCTTTGGTCAGGGGGCCAATGAGCAGTTCTTC	TRBV7-7	TRBJ2-1	.	TRBD1
CASSWGIGERLYEQYF	TGTGCCAGCAGTTGGGGCATTGGGGAGCGGCTCTACGAGCAGTACTTC	TRBV27	TRBJ2-7	.	.
CASSLSPVGLFF	TGTGCCAGCAGTTTATCACCAGTGGGACTGTTTTTT	TRBV28	TRBJ1-4	.	.
CASTLSSTDTQYF	TGTGCCAGCACCCTCAGTAGCACAGATACGCAGTATTTT	TRBV6-5	TRBJ2-3	.	.
CASSPGTPTRGELFF	TGTGCCAGCAGCCCGGGGACTCCCACCCGCGGGGAGCTGTTTTTT	TRBV5-6	TRBJ2-2	.	.
CASRTFTDYSNQPQHF	TGTGCCAGTAGAACCTTCACAGATTATAGCAATCAGCCCCAGCATTTT	TRBV19	TRBJ1-5	once	.
CASCVLVPSEGQPQHF	TGTGCCAGCTGTGTATTAGTCCCCTCCGAAGGGCAGCCCCAGCATTTT	TRBV28	TRBJ1-5	.	.
CASSLGGTGDEKLFF	TGTGCCAGCAGCTTAGGAGGGACAGGGGATGAAAAACTGTTTTTT	TRBV7-9	TRBJ1-4	.	TRBD1
CASKFMSSTYEQYF	TGTGCCAGCAAATTTATGAGTAGCACCTACGAGCAGTACTTC	TRBV28	TRBJ2-7	.	.
CASSMDGTGMNTEAFF	TGTGCCAGTAGTATGGACGGGACAGGGATGAACACTGAAGCTTTCTTT	TRBV19	TRBJ1-1	.	TRBD1
CASSLVAGDFHEQYF	TGTGCCAGCAGTTTGGTAGCGGGAGACTTCCACGAGCAGTACTTC	TRBV27	TRBJ2-7	.	TRBD2
CASSVRDRGLRNTEAFF	TGTGCCAGCTCGGTCCGGGACAGGGGGCTAAGGAACACTGAAGCTTTCTTT	TRBV2	TRBJ1-1	.	TRBD1
CASSDRTASNEKLFF	TGTGCCAGCAGTGACCGGACGGCTTCTAATGAAAAACTGTTTTTT	TRBV2	TRBJ1-4	.	.
CASSKAKGPTYEQYF	TGTGCCAGCAGCAAAGCGAAGGGGCCCACCTACGAGCAGTACTTC	TRBV21-1	TRBJ2-7	.	.
CASSRTALNTEAFF	TGCGCCAGCAGCAGGACGGCCTTGAACACTGAAGCTTTCTTT	TRBV5-1	TRBJ1-1	.	.
CASSYVTGKENGELFF	TGTGCCAGCAGTTACGTGACAGGGAAGGAGAACGGGGAGCTGTTTTTT	TRBV27	TRBJ2-2	few	TRBD1
CATDLPGQGLNEQYF	TGTGCCACAGACCTACCGGGACAGGGGCTCAACGAGCAGTACTTC	TRBV6-1	TRBJ2-7	.	TRBD1
CASSLGGLAGVTTGELFF	TGTGCCAGCAGCTTAGGGGGACTAGCGGGGGTAACCACCGGGGAGCTGTTTTTT	TRBV7-8	TRBJ2-2	few	TRBD2
CASILGGGSAFF	TGTGCCAGTATCCTGGGCGGGGGTTCGGCTTTCTTT	TRBV19	TRBJ1-1	.	.
CASGMGQGAESEQFF	TGTGCTAGTGGGATGGGACAGGGGGCGGAAAGTGAGCAGTTCTTC	TRBV12-5	TRBJ2-1	once	TRBD1
CASSPGYEQYF	TGTGCCAGCAGCCCAGGCTACGAGCAGTACTTC	TRBV7-2	TRBJ2-7	few	.